This T cell receptor beta chain was obtained from a study of cytomegalovirus exposure and HLA in healthy donors. Notes on the study in general: TCR beta sequences numbering 15,000 to 20,000 were associated with HLA alleles at 0.05 false discovery rate in a later analysis. Later analysis demonstrated an association between a missense DCLRE1C variant and TCR beta V- and J-gene trimming.

The V gene lost 7 bases and the J gene lost 4 bases, with 14 bases spanning the gap. The CDR3 has 14 residues. The germline gives CDR1 MNHEY, CDR2 SMNVEV (reference sequence). PCR used 60 Vbeta primers and 13 Jbeta primers. The repertoire was sequenced with immunoSEQ multiplex PCR; TCRdb's copy has only in-frame clones and lacks some. The sample lists 150,000 to 200,000 clones; 80% to 90% were seen once. This clone has a handful of counts. Its matching antigen is unknown. The rearrangement uses TRBV27 and TRBJ1-5; D might be TRBD1 (5 bases). The sample consisted of PBMCs. This TCR was recovered from a man aged 18 to 30 in good health and CMV-seropositive. This chain's CDR3 is CASMGGVGNQPQHF. CDR3 coding DNA: TGTGCCAGCATGGGAGGGGTTGGTAATCAGCCCCAGCATTTT.